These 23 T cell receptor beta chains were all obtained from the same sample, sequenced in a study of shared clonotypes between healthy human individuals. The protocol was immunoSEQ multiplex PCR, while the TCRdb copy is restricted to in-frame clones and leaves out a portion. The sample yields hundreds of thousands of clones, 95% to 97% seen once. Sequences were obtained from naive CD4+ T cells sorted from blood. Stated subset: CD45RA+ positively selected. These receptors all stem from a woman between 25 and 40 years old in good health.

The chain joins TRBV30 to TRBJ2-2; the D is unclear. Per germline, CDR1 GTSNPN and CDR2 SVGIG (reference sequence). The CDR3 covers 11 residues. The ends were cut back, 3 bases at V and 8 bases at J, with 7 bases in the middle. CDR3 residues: CAWSPRGELFF. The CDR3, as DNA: TGTGCCTGGAGCCCGCGAGGGGAGCTGTTTTTT.

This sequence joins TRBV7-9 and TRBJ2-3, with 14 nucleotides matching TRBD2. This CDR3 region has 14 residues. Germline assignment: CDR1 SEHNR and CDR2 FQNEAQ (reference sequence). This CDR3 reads CASGTSGRSDTQYF. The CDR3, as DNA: TGTGCTTCCGGGACTAGCGGGAGATCAGATACGCAGTATTTT. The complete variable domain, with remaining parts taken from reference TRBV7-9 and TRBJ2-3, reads DTGVSQNPRHKITKRGQNVTFRCDPISEHNRLYWYRQTLGQGPEFLTYFQNEAQLEKSRLLSDRFSAERPKGSFSTLEIQRTEQGDSAMYLCASGTSGRSDTQYFGPGTRLTVL.

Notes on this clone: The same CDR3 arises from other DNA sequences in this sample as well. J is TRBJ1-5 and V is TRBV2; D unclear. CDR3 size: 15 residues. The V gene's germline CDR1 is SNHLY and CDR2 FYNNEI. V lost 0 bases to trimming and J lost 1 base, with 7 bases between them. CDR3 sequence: CASSEALGSNQPQHF. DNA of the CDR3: TGTGCCAGCAGTGAAGCGCTCGGGAGCAATCAGCCCCAGCATTTT. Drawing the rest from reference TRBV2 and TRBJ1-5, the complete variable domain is EPEVTQTPSHQVTQMGQEVILRCVPISNHLYFYWYRQILGQKVEFLVSFYNNEISEKSEIFDDQFSVERPDGSNFTLKIRSTKLEDSAMYFCASSEALGSNQPQHFGDGTRLSIL.

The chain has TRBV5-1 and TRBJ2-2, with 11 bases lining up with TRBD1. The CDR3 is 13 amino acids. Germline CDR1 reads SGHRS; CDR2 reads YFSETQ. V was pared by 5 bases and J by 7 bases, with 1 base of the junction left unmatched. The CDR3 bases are TGCGCCAGCAGGGACAGGGGGCTCGGGGAGCTGTTTTTT. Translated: CASRDRGLGELFF.

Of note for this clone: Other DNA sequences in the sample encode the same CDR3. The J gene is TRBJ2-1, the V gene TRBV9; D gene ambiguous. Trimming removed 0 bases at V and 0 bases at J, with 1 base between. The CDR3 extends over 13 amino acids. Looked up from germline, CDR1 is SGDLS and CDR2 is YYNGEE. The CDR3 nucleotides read TGTGCCAGCAGCGTAGACTCCTACAATGAGCAGTTCTTC. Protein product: CASSVDSYNEQFF.

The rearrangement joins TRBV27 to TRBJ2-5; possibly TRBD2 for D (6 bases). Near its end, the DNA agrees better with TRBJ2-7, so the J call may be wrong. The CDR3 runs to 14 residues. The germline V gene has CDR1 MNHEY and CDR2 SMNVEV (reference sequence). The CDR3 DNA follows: TGTGCCAGCAGTGCAGCGGGCCCCCCCTACGAGCAGTACTTC. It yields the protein CASSAAGPPYEQYF.

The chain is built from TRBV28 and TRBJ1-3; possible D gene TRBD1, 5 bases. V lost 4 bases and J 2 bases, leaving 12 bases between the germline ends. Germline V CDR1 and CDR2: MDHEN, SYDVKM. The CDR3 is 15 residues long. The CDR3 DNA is TGTGCCAGCAGTTCATACAGGATTGCTGGAAACACCATATATTTT. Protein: CASSSYRIAGNTIYF. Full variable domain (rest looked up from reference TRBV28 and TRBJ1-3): DVKVTQSSRYLVKRTGEKVFLECVQDMDHENMFWYRQDPGLGLRLIYFSYDVKMKEKGDIPEGYSVSREKKERFSLILESASTNQTSMYLCASSSYRIAGNTIYFGEGSWLTVV.

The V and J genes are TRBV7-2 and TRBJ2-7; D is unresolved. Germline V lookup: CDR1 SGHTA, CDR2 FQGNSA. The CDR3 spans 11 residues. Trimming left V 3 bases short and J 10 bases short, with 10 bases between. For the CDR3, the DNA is TGTGCCAGCAGCTTTCTGGAGACACAGTACTTC. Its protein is CASSFLETQYF.

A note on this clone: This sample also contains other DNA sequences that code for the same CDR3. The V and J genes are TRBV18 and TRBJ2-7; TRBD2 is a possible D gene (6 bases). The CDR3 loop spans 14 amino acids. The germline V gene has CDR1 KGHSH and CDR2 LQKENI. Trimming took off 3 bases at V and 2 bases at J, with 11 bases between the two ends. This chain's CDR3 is CASSPRDGTYEQYF. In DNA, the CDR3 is TGTGCCAGCTCACCGCGGGACGGAACCTACGAGCAGTACTTC. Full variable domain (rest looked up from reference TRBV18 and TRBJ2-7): NAGVMQNPRHLVRRRGQEARLRCSPMKGHSHVYWYRQLPEEGLKFMVYLQKENIIDESGMPKERFSAEFPKEGPSILRIQQVVRGDSAAYFCASSPRDGTYEQYFGPGTRLTVT.

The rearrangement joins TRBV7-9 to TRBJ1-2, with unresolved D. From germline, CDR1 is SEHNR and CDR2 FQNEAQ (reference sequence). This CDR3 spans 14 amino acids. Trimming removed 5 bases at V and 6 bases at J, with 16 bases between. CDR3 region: CASSPSEGSNGYTF. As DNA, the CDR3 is TGTGCCAGCAGCCCGTCGGAGGGATCGAATGGCTACACCTTC.

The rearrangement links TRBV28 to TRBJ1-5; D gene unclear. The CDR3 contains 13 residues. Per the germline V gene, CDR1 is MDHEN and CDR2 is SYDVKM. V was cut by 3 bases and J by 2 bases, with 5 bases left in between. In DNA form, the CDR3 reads TGTGCCAGCAGTTTTGATGGCAATCAGCCCCAGCATTTT. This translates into CASSFDGNQPQHF.

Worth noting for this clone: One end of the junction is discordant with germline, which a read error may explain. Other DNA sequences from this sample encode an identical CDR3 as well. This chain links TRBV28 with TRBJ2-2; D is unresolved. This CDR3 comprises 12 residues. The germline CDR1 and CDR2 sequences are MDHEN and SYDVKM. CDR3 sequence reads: CASSSNTGELFF. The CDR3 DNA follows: TGTGCCAGCAGTTCGAATACCGGGGAGCTGTTTTTT.

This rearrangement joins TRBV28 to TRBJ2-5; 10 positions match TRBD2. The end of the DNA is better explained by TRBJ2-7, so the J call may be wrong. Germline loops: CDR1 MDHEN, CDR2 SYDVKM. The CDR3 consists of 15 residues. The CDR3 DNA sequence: TGTGCCAGCAGATCCCCTAGCGGGAGCATTTACGAGCAGTACTTC. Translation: CASRSPSGSIYEQYF.

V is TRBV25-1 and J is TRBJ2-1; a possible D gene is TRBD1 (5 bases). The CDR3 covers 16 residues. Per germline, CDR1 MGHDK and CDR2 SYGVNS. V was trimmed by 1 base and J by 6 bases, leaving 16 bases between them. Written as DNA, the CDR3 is TGTGCCAGCAGTGAATTTGGGGCCTCCGGCGGCAATGAGCAGTTCTTC. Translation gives CASSEFGASGGNEQFF.

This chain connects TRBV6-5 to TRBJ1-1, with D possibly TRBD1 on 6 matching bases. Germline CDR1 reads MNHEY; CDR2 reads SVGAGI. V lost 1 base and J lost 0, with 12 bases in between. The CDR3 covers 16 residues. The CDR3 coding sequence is TGTGCCAGCAGTTACTATAGGACAGCTCTGAACACTGAAGCTTTCTTT. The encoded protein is CASSYYRTALNTEAFF.

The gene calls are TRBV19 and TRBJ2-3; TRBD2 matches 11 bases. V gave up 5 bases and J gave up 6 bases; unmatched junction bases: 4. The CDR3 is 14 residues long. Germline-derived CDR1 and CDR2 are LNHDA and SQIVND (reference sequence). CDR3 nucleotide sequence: TGTGCCAGTAGTTTACTAGCGGGAGTTGATACGCAGTATTTT. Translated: CASSLLAGVDTQYF.

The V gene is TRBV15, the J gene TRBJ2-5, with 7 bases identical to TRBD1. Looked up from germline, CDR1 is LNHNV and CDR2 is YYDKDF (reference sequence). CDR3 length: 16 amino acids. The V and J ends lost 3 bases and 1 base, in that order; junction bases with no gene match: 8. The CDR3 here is CATSSRQGTLQETQYF. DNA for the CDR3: TGTGCCACCAGCAGCCGACAGGGAACCCTCCAAGAGACCCAGTACTTC.

The CDR3 region has the DNA TGTGCCAGCAGCTTAGGCAGGTCCACCTTTGGTACAGATACGCAGTATTTT. Its translation: CASSLGRSTFGTDTQYF. This chain uses TRBV7-3 with TRBJ2-3; the D is unclear. V was clipped by 2 bases and J by 3 bases, with 18 bases between them. The CDR3 runs 17 residues. Germline V gene sequence: CDR1 SGHTA, CDR2 FQGTGA.

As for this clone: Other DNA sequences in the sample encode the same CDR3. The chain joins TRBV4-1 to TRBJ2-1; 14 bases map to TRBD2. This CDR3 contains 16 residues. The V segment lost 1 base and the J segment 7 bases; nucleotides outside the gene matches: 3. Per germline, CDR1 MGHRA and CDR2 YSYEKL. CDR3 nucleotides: TGCGCCAGCAGCCAAGCCGGGACTAGCGGGAGTAATGAGCAGTTCTTC. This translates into CASSQAGTSGSNEQFF.

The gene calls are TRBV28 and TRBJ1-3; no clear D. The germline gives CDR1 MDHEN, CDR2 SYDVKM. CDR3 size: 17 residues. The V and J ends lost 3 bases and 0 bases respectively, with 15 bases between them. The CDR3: CASSLQWQPYSGNTIYF. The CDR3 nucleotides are TGTGCCAGCAGTTTGCAGTGGCAGCCTTACTCTGGAAACACCATATATTTT.

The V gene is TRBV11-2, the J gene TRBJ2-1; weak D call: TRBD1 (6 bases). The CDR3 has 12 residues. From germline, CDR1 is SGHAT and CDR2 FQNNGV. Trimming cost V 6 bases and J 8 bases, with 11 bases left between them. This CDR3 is CASSSQGHEQFF. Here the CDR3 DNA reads TGTGCCAGCAGTTCACAGGGACATGAGCAGTTCTTC.

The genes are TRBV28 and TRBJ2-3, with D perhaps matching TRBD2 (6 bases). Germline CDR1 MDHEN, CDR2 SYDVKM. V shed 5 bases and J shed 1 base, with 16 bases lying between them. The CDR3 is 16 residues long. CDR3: CASSPPTRTGTDTQYF. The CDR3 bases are TGTGCCAGCAGTCCACCGACTAGGACCGGCACAGATACGCAGTATTTT.

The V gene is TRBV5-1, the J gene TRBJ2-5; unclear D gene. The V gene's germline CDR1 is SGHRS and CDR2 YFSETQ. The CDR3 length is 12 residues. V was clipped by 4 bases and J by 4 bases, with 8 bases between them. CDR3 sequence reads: CASSLLAETQYF. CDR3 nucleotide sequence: TGCGCCAGCAGCCTCCTCGCAGAGACCCAGTACTTC.